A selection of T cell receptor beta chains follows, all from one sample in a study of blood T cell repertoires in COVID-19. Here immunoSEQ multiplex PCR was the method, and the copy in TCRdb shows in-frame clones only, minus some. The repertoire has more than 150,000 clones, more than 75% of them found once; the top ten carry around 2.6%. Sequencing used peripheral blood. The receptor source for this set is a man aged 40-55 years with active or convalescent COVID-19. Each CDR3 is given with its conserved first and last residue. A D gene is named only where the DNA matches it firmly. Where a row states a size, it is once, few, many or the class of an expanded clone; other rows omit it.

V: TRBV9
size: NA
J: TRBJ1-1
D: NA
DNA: TGTGCCAGCAGCGTAGCCAGAGGTACTGAAGCTTTCTTT
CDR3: CASSVARGTEAFF

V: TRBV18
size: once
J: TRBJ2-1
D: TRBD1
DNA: TGTGCCAGCTCACCAACAAAAAGGGGACAGGGGTACAATGAGCAGTTCTTC
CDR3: CASSPTKRGQGYNEQFF

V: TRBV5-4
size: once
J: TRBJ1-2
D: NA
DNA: TGTGCCAGCAGCTTGCGGTCAAACTATGGCTACACCTTC
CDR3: CASSLRSNYGYTF

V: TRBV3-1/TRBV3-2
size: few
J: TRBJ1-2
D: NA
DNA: TGTGCCAGCAGCCAAGAGGTCCCGAGGGAGTGGGGGGAAGACTATGGCTACACCTTC
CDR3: CASSQEVPREWGEDYGYTF

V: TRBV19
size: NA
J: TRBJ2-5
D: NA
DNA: TGTGCCAGTAGTATGGGGGCGACGGAGACCCAGTACTTC
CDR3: CASSMGATETQYF

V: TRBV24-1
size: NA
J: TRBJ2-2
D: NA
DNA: TGTGCCACCAGGTCAGACGGGGACACCGGGGAGCTGTTTTTT
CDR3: CATRSDGDTGELFF

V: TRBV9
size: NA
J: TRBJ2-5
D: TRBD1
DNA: TGTGCCAGCAGCGTCGGGACAGAACAAGAGACCCAGTACTTC
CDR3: CASSVGTEQETQYF

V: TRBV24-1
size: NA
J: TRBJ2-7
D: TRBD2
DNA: TGTGCCACCCCCAGGACTAGCGATTCCTACGAGCAGTACTTC
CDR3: CATPRTSDSYEQYF

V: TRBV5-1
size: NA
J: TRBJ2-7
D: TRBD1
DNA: TGCGCCAGCAGCTTGAACGACAGGGGTTACGAGCAGTACTTC
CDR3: CASSLNDRGYEQYF

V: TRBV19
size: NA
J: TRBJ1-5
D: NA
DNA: TGTGCCAGTACGGGCGGGGACCCTAATCAGCCCCAGCATTTT
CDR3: CASTGGDPNQPQHF

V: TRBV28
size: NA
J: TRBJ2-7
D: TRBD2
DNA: TGTGCCAGCGTAGCGGGGGGTCGCTCCTACGAGCAGTACTTC
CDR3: CASVAGGRSYEQYF

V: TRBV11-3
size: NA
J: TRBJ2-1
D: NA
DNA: TGTGCCAGCAGCCCAGGGGCGGGACAGTACAATGAGCAGTTCTTC
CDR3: CASSPGAGQYNEQFF

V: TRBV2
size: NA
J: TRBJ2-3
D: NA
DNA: TGTGCCAGCAGTGATGGGCCCCCTCATGCAGATACGCAGTATTTT
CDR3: CASSDGPPHADTQYF

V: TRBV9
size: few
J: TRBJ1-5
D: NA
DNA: TGTGCCAGCAGCGTAGAGCCAACTAGCAATCAGCCCCAGCATTTT
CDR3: CASSVEPTSNQPQHF

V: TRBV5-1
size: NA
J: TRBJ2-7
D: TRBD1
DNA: TGCGCCAGCTCCGGACAGGGCGCCTACGAGCAGTACTTC
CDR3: CASSGQGAYEQYF

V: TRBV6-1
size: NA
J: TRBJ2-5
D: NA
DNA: TGTGCCAGCAGTGAACAAAAAAACCAAGAGACCCAGTACTTC
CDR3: CASSEQKNQETQYF

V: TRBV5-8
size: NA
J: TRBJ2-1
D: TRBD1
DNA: TGTGCCAGCAGCTTGGACAGGGGCTTCGGTGGCAATGAGCAGTTCTTC
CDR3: CASSLDRGFGGNEQFF

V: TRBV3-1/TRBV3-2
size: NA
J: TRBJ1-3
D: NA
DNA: TGTGCCAGCAGCCCGGGGACACTCTCTGGAAACACCATATATTTT
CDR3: CASSPGTLSGNTIYF

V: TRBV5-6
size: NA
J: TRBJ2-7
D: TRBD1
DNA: TGTGCCAGCAGCCGGGGTAAGACAGGGGATTACGAGCAGTACTTC
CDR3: CASSRGKTGDYEQYF

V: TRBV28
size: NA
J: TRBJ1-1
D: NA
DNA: TGTGCCAGCAGTCTCCCGACAGCCTCGAACACTGAAGCTTTCTTT
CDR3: CASSLPTASNTEAFF

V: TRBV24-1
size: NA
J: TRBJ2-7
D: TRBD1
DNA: TGTGCCACCAGTGATTCTACAGGGGGTGGGTACGAGCAGTACTTC
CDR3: CATSDSTGGGYEQYF

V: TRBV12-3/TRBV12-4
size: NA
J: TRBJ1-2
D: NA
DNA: TGTGCCAGCAGTTCCCTTAACGGGGATGGCTACACCTTC
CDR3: CASSSLNGDGYTF

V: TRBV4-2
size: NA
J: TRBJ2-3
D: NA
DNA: TGTGCCAGCAGCCAAAGGGGGGGCGGGGCAAGCACAGATACGCAGTATTTT
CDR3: CASSQRGGGASTDTQYF

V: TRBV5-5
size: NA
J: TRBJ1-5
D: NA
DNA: TGTGCCAGCAGCTTCGAGTATCGCCAGCCCCAGCATTTT
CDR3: CASSFEYRQPQHF